A single T cell receptor beta chain is shown here with its context. The sample holds many counts of this clonotype. Its antigen remains undetermined. Per-base qualities were not stored, and no clone one base away is much larger. According to the germline V gene (reference sequence), CDR1 reads DFQATT and CDR2 reads SNEGSKA. The CDR3 numbers 14 residues from cysteine through phenylalanine. Only the CDR3 DNA is retained, 42 bases long and in frame from the first base. V has 1 base trimmed and J has 3 bases trimmed; junction bases matching no gene number 5. The TCR beta CDR3 regions were amplified from RNA transcripts. The first round of RT-PCR for the TCR CDR3 was performed with the HTBI primer set and the Qiagen OneStep RT-PCR kit. Libraries were constructed in a second round of multiplex PCR, after which size selection and purification were performed. Sequencing of the libraries was done on an Illumina HiSeq2000 using paired-end 100 bp reads. On the study's bioinformatics: SOAPnuke was used to process the raw data, throwing out any read that contained adapters or uncalled bases, had a mean Phred below 15, or lacked an exact constant-primer or identifier match. COPE v1.2.5 was used to merge high-quality paired reads, and clonotypes were defined as unique nucleotide sequences. MiTCR v1.1 was used to align clonotypes to the IMGT TRBV, TRBD and TRBJ reference segments. The analysis included only V-J combinations with a frequency above 0.0001, which together covered roughly 99% of the repertoires. A TCS score was defined as the ratio of F50 (clonal expansion) to E x V (chaos), with BLOSUM62-based TCRdist applied between CDR3 peptides within each V-J. Welch's t-statistics and random forest reduced 514 V-J features to about 13, which were used in a naive Bayes classifier (R e1071). The public reads were run again by TCRdb, first through fastp at Q25 and then through MiXCR, and only productive beta chains were kept. Rows matching on CDR3 protein sequence are summarized as one entry with the most common DNA and genes. These V and J calls are TCRdb output, not the study's own analysis. This sample is represented by 500,000 to 650,000 distinct CDR3 sequences; 13% to 15% of them were singletons. 12% of the sample is held by the ten biggest clonotypes.

In the ophthalmopathy patients, disease was moderately to severely active, with a Clinical Activity Score of 3 or more, a NOSPECS grade of 4 or more, and a duration of less than 3 months. The study excluded patients with uncontrolled infections, other autoimmune diseases, pregnancy or lactation. Clinical symptoms, serum thyroxine and TRAb, thyroid ultrasound, and orbital computed tomography formed the basis for the diagnoses. Ficoll-Paque density gradient centrifugation was used to isolate PBMCs from about 10 ml of fresh peripheral blood. Total RNA was extracted using Trizol reagent, and RNA quality was assessed on an Agilent 2100 Bioanalyzer. These data are taken from a study of T cells in Graves' hyperthyroidism and ophthalmopathy (dated by TCRdb to between 2019 and 2020). Context from the whole study: Peripheral blood samples were taken at the time of initial diagnosis, prior to any treatment. The study also compared thyroid tissue and blood T-cell repertoires from five or six Graves' hyperthyroidism patients. The roughly 90 discovery patients were divided at random into training and test sets in a 7:3 ratio. Once sampling was done, hyperthyroidism patients were given methimazole at a starting dose of 30 mg daily, whereas ophthalmopathy patients were given high-dose intravenous methylprednisolone. A discovery cohort of about a hundred patients, approximately 44 with Graves' ophthalmopathy and fewer than 65 with stable Graves' hyperthyroidism, was used to find distinguishing TCR V-J signatures. An independent validation cohort of under 20 hyperthyroidism patients and 15 or so patients who later progressed to ophthalmopathy tested prospective prediction of ophthalmopathy. The paper describes TCR Vbeta CDR3 sequencing of more than 120 peripheral blood samples, made up of some 40 ophthalmopathy patients, 70 to 80 hyperthyroidism patients and roughly 17 progressor patients.

Overall study results and their limits: No statistical method was used to fix the sample size in advance, and group allocation was not hidden from the investigators. Blood samples also contained most of the expanded thyroid clonotypes (frequency above 0.001), which suggests that blood repertoires may reflect thyroid immune responses. In validation, the model predicted progression to ophthalmopathy with over 65% sensitivity and over 72% specificity, a median of around six months before onset. Ophthalmopathy was separated from stable hyperthyroidism by a 13 V-J signature model, with about 86% sensitivity and roughly 84% specificity obtained in cross-validation and 80%/75% obtained in testing.

This TCR was sampled from a woman between 45 and 65 years old with Graves' ophthalmopathy. The chain employs TRBV20-1 and TRBJ2-7, and TRBD2 matches 8 of the central bases. Input material: blood. The CDR3 sequence is CSARVPLAGYEQYF. The DNA reads as follows: TGCAGTGCTAGAGTCCCCCTAGCGGGCTACGAGCAGTACTTC.